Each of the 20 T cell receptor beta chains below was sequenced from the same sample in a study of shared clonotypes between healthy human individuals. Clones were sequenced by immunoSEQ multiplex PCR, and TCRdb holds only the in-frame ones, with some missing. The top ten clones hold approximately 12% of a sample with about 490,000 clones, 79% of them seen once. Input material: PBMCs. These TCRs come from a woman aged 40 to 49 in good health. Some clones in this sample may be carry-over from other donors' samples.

CDR3 coding DNA: TGCGCCAGCAGTCAACAGGGTAACACCGGGGAGCTGTTTTTT. This gives the protein CASSQQGNTGELFF. The chain employs TRBV5-1 and TRBJ2-2, with D possibly being TRBD1 (6 bases). CDR1 and CDR2 (germline): SGHRS, YFSETQ. V was shortened by 5 bases and J by 2 bases, with 10 bases between the two germline ends. This CDR3 spans 14 amino acids.

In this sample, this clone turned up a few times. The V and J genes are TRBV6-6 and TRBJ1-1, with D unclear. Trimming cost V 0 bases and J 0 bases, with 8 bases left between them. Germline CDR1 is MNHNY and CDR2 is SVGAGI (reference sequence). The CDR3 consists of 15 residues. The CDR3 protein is CASSYSNGMNTEAFF. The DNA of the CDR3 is TGTGCCAGCAGTTACTCGAACGGGATGAACACTGAAGCTTTCTTT.

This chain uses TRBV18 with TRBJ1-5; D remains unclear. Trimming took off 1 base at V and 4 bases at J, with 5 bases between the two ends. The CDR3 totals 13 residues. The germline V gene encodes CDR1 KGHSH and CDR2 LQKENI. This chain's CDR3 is CASSPQANQPQHF. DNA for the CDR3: TGTGCCAGCTCACCACAGGCTAATCAGCCCCAGCATTTT.

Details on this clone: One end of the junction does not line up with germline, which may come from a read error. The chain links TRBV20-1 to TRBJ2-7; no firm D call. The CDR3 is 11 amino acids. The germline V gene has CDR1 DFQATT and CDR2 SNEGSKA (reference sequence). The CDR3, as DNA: TGCAGTGCTAGTGACCGGACGGGTCGGCCCTTC. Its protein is CSASDRTGRPF.

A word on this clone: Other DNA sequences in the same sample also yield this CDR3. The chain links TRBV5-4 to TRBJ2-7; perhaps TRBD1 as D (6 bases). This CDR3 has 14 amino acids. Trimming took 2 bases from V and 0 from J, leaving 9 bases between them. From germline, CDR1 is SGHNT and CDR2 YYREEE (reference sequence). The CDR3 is CASSLRGNSYEQYF. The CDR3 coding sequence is TGTGCCAGCAGCTTAAGGGGGAACTCCTACGAGCAGTACTTC.

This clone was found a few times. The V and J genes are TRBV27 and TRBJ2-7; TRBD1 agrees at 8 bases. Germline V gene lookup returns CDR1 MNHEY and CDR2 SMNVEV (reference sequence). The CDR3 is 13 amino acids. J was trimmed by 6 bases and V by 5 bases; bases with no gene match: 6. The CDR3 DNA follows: TGTGCCAGCAGTGACGGACAGGGCCGCGAGCAGTACTTC. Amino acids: CASSDGQGREQYF.

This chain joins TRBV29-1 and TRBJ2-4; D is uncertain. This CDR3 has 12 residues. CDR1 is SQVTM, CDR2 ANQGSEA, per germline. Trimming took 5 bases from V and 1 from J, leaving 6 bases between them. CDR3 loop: CSVISAKNIQYF. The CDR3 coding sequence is TGCAGCGTTATCTCGGCCAAAAACATTCAGTACTTC.

The DNA for the CDR3 is TGTGCCAGCAGCAACGACCCGAGGGGGGAGCAGTACTTC. Its protein is CASSNDPRGEQYF. The chain couples TRBV9 to TRBJ2-7; TRBD1 is a possible D gene (6 bases). V was shortened by 4 bases and J by 7 bases, with 15 bases between the two germline ends. Germline V gene lookup returns CDR1 SGDLS and CDR2 YYNGEE. The CDR3 sequence is 13 residues long.

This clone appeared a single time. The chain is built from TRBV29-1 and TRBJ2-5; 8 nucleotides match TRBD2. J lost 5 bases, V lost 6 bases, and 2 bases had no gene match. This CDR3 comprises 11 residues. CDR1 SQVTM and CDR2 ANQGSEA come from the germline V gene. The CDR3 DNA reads TGCAGCGTGACTAGCGAGGAGACCCAGTACTTC. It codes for CSVTSEETQYF. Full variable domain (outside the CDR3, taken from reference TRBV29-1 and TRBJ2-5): SAVISQKPSRDICQRGTSLTIQCQVDSQVTMMFWYRQQPGQSLTLIATANQGSEATYESGFVIDKFPISRPNLTFSTLTVSNMSPEDSSIYLCSVTSEETQYFGPGTRLLVL.

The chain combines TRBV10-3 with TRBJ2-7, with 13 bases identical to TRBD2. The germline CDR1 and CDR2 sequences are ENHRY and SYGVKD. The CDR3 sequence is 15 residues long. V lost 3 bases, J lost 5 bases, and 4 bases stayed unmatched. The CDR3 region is CAISDGLAGVDEQYF. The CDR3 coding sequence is TGTGCCATCAGTGACGGACTAGCGGGAGTAGACGAGCAGTACTTC.

CDR3 DNA: TGTGCCATAACCCGGGACCCCGCCAGGGGCTACACCTTC. This gives the protein CAITRDPARGYTF. V gene TRBV28 combines with J gene TRBJ1-2; tentatively, D is TRBD1 (5 bases). V was clipped by 10 bases and J by 8 bases, with 20 bases between them. The germline V gene encodes CDR1 MDHEN and CDR2 SYDVKM. This CDR3 spans 13 amino acids.

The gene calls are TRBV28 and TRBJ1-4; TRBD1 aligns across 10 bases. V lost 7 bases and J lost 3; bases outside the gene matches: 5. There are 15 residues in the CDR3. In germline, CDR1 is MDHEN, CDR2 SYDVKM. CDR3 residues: CASNSDRGPNEKLFF. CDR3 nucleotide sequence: TGTGCCAGCAATAGTGACAGGGGGCCTAATGAAAAACTGTTTTTT.

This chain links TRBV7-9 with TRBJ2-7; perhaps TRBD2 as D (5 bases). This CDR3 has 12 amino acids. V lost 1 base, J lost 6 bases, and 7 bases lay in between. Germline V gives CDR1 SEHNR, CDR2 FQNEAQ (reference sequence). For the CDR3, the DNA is TGTGCCAGCAGCTTAGGAGGGTCCGAGCAGTACTTC. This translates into CASSLGGSEQYF.

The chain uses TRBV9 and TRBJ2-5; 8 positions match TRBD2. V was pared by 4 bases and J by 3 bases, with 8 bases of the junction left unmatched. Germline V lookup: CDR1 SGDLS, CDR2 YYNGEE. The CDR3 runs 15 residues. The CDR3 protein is CASSQLGTREETQYF. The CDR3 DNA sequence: TGTGCCAGCAGCCAACTAGGGACTAGAGAAGAGACCCAGTACTTC. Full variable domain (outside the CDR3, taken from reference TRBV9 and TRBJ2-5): DSGVTQTPKHLITATGQRVTLRCSPRSGDLSVYWYQQSLDQGLQFLIQYYNGEERAKGNILERFSAQQFPDLHSELNLSSLELGDSALYFCASSQLGTREETQYFGPGTRLLVL.

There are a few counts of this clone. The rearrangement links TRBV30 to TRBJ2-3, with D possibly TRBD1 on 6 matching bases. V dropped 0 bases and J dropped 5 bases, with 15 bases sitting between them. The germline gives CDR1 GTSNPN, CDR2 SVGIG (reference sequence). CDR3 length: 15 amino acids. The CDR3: CAWSVGQGMVDTQYF. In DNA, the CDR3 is TGTGCCTGGAGTGTAGGGCAGGGGATGGTAGATACGCAGTATTTT.

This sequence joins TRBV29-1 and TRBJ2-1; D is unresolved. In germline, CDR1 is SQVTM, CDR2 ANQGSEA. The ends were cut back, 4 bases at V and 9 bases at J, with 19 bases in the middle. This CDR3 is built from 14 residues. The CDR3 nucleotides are TGCAGCGTTGCCCTTACACGGGCCTCCAGTGAGCAGTTCTTC. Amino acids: CSVALTRASSEQFF.

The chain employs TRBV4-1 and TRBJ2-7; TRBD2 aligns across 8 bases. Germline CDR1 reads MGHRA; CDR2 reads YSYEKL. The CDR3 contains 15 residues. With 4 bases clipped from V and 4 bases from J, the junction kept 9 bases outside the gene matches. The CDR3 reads CASSLQSGSIYEQYF. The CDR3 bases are TGCGCCAGCAGCCTGCAAAGCGGGAGCATTTACGAGCAGTACTTC.

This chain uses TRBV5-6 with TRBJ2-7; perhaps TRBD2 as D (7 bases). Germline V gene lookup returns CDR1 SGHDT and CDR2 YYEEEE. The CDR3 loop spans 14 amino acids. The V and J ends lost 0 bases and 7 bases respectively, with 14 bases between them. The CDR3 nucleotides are TGTGCCAGCAGCTTGGTCGGGGGGCTGGGTGAGCAGTACTTC. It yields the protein CASSLVGGLGEQYF.

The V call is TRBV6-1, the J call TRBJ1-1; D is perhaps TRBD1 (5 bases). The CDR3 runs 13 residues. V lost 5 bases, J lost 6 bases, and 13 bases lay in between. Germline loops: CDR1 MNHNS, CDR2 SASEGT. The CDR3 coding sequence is TGTGCCAGCAGTATTAGGGACGTAGCTGAAGCTTTCTTT. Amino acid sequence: CASSIRDVAEAFF.

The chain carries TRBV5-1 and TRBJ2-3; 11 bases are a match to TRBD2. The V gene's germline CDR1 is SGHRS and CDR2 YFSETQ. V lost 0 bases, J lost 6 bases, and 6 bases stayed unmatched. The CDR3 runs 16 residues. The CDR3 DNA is TGCGCCAGCAGCTTGGAGGGGACTAGCGGCTCCGATACGCAGTATTTT. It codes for CASSLEGTSGSDTQYF.